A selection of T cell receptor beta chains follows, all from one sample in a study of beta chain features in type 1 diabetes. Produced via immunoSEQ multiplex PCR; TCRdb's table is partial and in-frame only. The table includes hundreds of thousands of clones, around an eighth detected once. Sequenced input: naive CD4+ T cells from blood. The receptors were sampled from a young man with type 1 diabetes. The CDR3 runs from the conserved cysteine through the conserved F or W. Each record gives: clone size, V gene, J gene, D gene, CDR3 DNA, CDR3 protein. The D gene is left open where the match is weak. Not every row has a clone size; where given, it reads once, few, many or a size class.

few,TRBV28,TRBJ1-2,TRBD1,TGTGCCAGCACCACTGGGGGACAGGGGGACTATGGCTACACCTTC,CASTTGGQGDYGYTF
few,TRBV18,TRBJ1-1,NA,TGTGCCAGCTCACCACCGGCGGGGGGCACTGAAGCTTTCTTT,CASSPPAGGTEAFF
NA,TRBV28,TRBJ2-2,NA,TGTGCCAGCCCGAACAGGGACACCGGGGAGCTGTTTTTT,CASPNRDTGELFF
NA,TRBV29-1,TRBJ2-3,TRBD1,TGCAGCGCTCCCTCGACAGGGCAAAGCACAGATACGCAGTATTTT,CSAPSTGQSTDTQYF
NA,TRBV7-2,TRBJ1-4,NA,TGTGCCAGCAGCTACGTGACGGGGGAAAAACTGTTTTTT,CASSYVTGEKLFF
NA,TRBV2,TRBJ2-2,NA,TGTGCCAGCAGTGACAGGGTTGACACCGGGGAGCTGTTTTTT,CASSDRVDTGELFF
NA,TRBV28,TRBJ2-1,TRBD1,TGTGCCAGCGGGAGGACAGGGAACAATGAGCAGTTCTTC,CASGRTGNNEQFF
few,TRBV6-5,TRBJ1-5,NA,TGTGCCAGCAGTTACGGGCAGCCCAATCAGCCCCAGCATTTT,CASSYGQPNQPQHF
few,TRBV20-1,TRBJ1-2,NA,TGCAGTGCTCCCCCTCGAGAAGGCTACACCTTC,CSAPPREGYTF
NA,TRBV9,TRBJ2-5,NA,TGTGCCAGCAGCGTAGACAGGGAAAGGATAGAGACCCAGTACTTC,CASSVDRERIETQYF
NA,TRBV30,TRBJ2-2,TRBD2,TGTGCCTGGAGTGAACTAGCGGGAGGGGTCGGGGAGCTGTTTTTT,CAWSELAGGVGELFF
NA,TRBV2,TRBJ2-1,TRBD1,TGTGCCAGCAGGGTGACAGGGAGCTCCTACAATGAGCAGTTCTTC,CASRVTGSSYNEQFF
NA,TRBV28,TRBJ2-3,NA,TGTGCCAGCAGTTCTCCTGGGGCGAACACAGATACGCAGTATTTT,CASSSPGANTDTQYF
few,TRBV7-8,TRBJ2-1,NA,TGTGCCAGCAGCCTCCGGGACGGCTCCTACAATGAGCAGTTCTTC,CASSLRDGSYNEQFF
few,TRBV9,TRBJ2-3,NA,TGTGCCAGCAGCGAAGGACTGGTTAGCACAGATACGCAGTATTTT,CASSEGLVSTDTQYF
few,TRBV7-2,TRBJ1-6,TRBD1,TGTGCCAGCAGCCAGACCGGGACAGGGGGCTCACCCCTCCACTTT,CASSQTGTGGSPLHF
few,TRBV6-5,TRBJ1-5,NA,TGTGCCAGCAGCCGACAGGCGAGCAATCAGCCCCAGCATTTT,CASSRQASNQPQHF
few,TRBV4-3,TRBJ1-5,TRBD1,TGCGCCAGCAGCCAAGATGGACTGGGACAGGGGAATCAGCCCCAGCATTTT,CASSQDGLGQGNQPQHF
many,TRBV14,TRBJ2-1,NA,TGTGCCAGCAGCCAAGGGAGTGGAGATGAGCAGTTCTTC,CASSQGSGDEQFF
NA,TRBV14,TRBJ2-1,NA,TGTGCCAGCAGTCAGACAGTCTACAATGAGCAGTTCTTC,CASSQTVYNEQFF
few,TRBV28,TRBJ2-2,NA,TGTGCCAGCAGCGCCCCCGGACAGTTGGCCCCCGGGGAGCTGTTTTTT,CASSAPGQLAPGELFF
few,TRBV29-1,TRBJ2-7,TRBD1,TGCAGCGGGGATCCAGGGGGCTCCTACGAGCAGTACTTC,CSGDPGGSYEQYF
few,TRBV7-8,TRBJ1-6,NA,TGTGCCAGCAGCTTCAGAAGAAGGGGAAATAATTCACCCCTCCACTTT,CASSFRRRGNNSPLHF
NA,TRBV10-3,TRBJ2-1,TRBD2,TGTGCCATCAGTGATTGGGGGGGTTCCTACAATGAGCAGTTCTTC,CAISDWGGSYNEQFF
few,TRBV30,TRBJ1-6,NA,TGTGCCTGGAGTGTACGGGGGCGAGGGGATTCACCCCTCCACTTT,CAWSVRGRGDSPLHF
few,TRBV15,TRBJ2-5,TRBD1,TGTGCCACCAGCTTTTGGACAGGAAAAGGAGAGACCCAGTACTTC,CATSFWTGKGETQYF
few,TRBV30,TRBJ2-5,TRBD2,TGTGCCTGGAGTATCAGACTAGCGGGGGGCCCGTTCGGGACCCAGTACTTC,CAWSIRLAGGPFGTQYF
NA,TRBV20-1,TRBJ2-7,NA,TGCAGTGCCCTGAGGTCCTACGAGCAGTACTTC,CSALRSYEQYF
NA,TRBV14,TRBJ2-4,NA,TGTGCCAGCAGCCCAACGCTAGCCCCAGGAGCCAAAAACATTCAGTACTTC,CASSPTLAPGAKNIQYF
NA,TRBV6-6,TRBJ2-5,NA,TGTGCCAGCATCCCGGCGGGGACAGAGACCCAGTACTTC,CASIPAGTETQYF
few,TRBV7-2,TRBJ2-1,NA,TGTGCCAGCAGCCGACGGGACTTCTCCTACAATGAGCAGTTCTTC,CASSRRDFSYNEQFF
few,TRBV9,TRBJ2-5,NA,TGTGCCAGCGGTAGGGAAGAGACCCAGTACTTC,CASGREETQYF
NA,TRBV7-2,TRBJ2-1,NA,TGTGCCAGCAGTCGGACCCGCGGCAATCTGGTCGAGCAGTTCTTC,CASSRTRGNLVEQFF
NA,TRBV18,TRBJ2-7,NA,TGTGCCAGCTGGCCGGGACACCAATCCTACGAGCAGTACTTC,CASWPGHQSYEQYF
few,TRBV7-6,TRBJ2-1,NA,TGTGCCAGCAGCCCCGTAAGGGGGAGCAATGAGCAGTTCTTC,CASSPVRGSNEQFF
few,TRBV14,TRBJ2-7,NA,TGTGCCAGCAGCCAAACGCATAGTTACGAGCAGTACTTC,CASSQTHSYEQYF
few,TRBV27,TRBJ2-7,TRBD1,TGTGCCAGCAGTAGGGGGCGCCATCAGGGCGAGCAGTACTTC,CASSRGRHQGEQYF
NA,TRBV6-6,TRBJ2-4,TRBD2,TGTGCCAGCAGTTACTCCACTAGCGGGAGGAGGAACATTCAGTACTTC,CASSYSTSGRRNIQYF